This paragraph reports one TCR beta chain. This sample stems from a study of blood T cell repertoires in COVID-19. Turning to the study itself: T cells, B-cell-depleted T cells, or PBMCs supplied cDNA or gDNA.

Germline V gene sequence: CDR1 MDHEN, CDR2 SYDVKM. This CDR3 has 18 residues. Trimming shortened V by 5 bases and J by 0 bases, and 17 bases separated the two germline ends. As handled by the study authors: Amplified reference gene primers provided the basis for estimating nucleated cell counts. Here immunoSEQ multiplex PCR was the method, and the copy in TCRdb shows in-frame clones only, minus some. V, J and clone size reflect that table, while D and trimming were determined from the DNA. The sample contains 130,000 to 150,000 clones, about 90% of which appear only once. The chain joins TRBV28 to TRBJ1-6; TRBD1 might be the D (6 bases). Sequenced material: peripheral blood. The sequence came from a human donor in a cohort sampled during active COVID-19. CDR3 region: CASSPRGRLSSYNSPLHF. The CDR3 nucleotides read TGTGCCAGCAGTCCGAGGGGGAGATTGAGCTCCTATAATTCACCCCTCCACTTT.